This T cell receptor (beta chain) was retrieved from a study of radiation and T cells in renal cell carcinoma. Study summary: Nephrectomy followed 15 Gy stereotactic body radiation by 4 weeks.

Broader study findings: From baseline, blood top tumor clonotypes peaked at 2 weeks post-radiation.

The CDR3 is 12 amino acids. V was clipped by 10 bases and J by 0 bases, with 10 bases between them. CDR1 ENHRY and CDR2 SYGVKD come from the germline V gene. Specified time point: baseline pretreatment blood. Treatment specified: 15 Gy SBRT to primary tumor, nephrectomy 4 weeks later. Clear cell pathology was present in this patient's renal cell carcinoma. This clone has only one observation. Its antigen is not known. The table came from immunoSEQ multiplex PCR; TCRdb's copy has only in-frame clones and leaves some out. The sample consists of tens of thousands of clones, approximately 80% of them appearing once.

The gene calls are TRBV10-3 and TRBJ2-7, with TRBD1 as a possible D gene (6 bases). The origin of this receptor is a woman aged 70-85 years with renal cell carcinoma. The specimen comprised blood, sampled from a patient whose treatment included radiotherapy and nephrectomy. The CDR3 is CATGTFSYEQYF. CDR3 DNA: TGTGCCACCGGGACATTCTCCTACGAGCAGTACTTC.